These 3 T cell receptor beta chains share one sample of origin, sequenced in a study of shared clonotypes between healthy human individuals. Naive CD8 cells were CD45RO-negative, positively selected for CCR7, excluding terminally differentiated effector memory CD45RA+ cells. Sequenced by immunoSEQ multiplex PCR; TCRdb stores in-frame clones only, minus some. The data hold around 550,000 clones, with approximately 95% observed a single time. The sequenced sample was naive CD8+ T cells sorted from blood. These receptor sequences come from a woman in her thirties in good health.

The chain links TRBV14 to TRBJ1-1, with D tentatively TRBD1 (5 bases). Germline V lookup: CDR1 SGHDN, CDR2 FVKESK. CDR3 length: 14 residues. V lost 1 base, J lost 4 bases, and 10 bases lay in between. The CDR3 coding sequence is TGTGCCAGCAGCCAAGTCAATGGGGGCACTGAAGCTTTCTTT. Its translation is CASSQVNGGTEAFF.

The chain joins TRBV28 to TRBJ2-2; no definite D call. This CDR3 region has 15 residues. V lost 6 bases and J 3 bases, leaving 14 bases between the germline ends. The germline CDR1 and CDR2 sequences are MDHEN and SYDVKM. CDR3: CASRQVAYHTGELFF. CDR3 nucleotides: TGTGCCAGCAGGCAAGTTGCCTACCACACCGGGGAGCTGTTTTTT.

Written as DNA, the CDR3 is TGTGCCAGCAGTGAAAGGCACGACTCAACCTACAATGAGCAGTTCTTC. Translated: CASSERHDSTYNEQFF. This chain uses TRBV6-1 with TRBJ2-1; no reliable D call. CDR1 is MNHNS and CDR2 is SASEGT in the germline V gene. The V gene lost 2 bases and the J gene lost 2 bases, with 13 bases spanning the gap. There are 16 residues in the CDR3.